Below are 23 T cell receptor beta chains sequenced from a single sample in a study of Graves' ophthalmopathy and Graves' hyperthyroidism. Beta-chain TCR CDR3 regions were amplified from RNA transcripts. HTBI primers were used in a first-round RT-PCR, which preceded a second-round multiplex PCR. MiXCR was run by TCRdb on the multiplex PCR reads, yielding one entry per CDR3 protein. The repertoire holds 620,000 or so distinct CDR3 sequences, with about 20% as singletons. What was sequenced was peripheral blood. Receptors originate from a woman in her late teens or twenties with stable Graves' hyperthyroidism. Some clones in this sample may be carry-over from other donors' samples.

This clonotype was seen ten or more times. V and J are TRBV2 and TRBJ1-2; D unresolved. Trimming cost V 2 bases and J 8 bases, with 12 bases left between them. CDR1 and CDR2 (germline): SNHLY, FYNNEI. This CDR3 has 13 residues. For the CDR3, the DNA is TGTGCCAGCAGTGAAAGAGGCCTTGGAGGCTACACCTTC. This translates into CASSERGLGGYTF.

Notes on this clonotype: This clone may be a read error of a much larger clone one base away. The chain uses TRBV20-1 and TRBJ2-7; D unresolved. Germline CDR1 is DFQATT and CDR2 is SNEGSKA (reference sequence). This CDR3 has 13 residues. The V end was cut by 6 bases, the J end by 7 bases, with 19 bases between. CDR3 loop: CSALPPGQEEQYF. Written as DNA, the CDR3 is TGCAGTGCCCTCCCCCCTGGCCAGGAAGAGCAGTACTTC.

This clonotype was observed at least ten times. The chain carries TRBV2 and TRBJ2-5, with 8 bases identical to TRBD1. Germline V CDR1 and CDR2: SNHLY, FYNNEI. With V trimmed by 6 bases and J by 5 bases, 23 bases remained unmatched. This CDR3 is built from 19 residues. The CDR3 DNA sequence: TGTGCCAGCAGCCTACGACGGGGGACAGGATCTGGGGTTTGGGAGACCCAGTACTTC. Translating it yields CASSLRRGTGSGVWETQYF.

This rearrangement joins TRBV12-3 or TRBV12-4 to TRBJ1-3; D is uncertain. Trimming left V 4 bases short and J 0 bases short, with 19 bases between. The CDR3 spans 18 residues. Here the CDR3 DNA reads TGTGCCAGCAGTTCCCGGGTCGAACAAGTTTACTCTGGAAACACCATATATTTT. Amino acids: CASSSRVEQVYSGNTIYF.

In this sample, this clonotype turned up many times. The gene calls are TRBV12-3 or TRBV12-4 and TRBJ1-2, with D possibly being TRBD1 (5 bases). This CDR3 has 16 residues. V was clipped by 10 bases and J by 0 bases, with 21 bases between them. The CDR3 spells CATVQDPRGSNYGYTF. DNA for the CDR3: TGTGCCACCGTACAGGACCCCCGAGGTTCTAACTATGGCTACACCTTC.

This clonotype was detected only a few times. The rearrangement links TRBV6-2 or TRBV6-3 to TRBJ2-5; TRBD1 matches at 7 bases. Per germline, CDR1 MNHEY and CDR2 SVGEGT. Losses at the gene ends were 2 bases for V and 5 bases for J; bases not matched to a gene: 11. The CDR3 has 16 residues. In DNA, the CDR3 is TGTGCCAGCAGTTACGATCCGGGACAGTCCGCGGAGACCCAGTACTTC. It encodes CASSYDPGQSAETQYF.

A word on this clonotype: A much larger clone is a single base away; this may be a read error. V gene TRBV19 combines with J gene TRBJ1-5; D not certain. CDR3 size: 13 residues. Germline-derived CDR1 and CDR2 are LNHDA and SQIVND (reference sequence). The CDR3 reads CASSHITNQPRHF. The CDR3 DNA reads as TGTGCCAGTAGTCACATAACCAATCAGCCCCGGCATTTT.

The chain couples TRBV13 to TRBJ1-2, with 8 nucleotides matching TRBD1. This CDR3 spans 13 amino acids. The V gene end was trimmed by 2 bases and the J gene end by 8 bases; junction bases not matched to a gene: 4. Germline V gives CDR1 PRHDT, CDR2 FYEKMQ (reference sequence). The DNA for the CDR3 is TGTGCCAGCAGCTTATCAGGGGGCGAGGGCTACACCTTC. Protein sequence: CASSLSGGEGYTF.

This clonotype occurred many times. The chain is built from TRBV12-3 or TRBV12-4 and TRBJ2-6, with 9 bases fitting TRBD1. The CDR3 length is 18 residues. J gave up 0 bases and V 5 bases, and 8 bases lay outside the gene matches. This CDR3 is CASSPGQGPISGANVLTF. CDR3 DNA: TGTGCCAGCAGTCCAGGACAGGGGCCCATCTCTGGGGCCAACGTCCTGACTTTC.

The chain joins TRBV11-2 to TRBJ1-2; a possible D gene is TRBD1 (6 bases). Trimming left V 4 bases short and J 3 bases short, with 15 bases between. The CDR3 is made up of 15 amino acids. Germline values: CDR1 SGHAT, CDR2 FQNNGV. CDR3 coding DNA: TGTGCCAGCAGCTCCGAGGGGGGCTCTGACTATGGCTACACCTTC. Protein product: CASSSEGGSDYGYTF. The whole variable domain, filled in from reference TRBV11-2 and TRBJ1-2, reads EAGVAQSPRYKIIEKRQSVAFWCNPISGHATLYWYQQILGQGPKLLIQFQNNGVVDDSQLPKDRFSAERLKGVDSTLKIQPAKLEDSAVYLCASSSEGGSDYGYTFGSGTRLTVV.

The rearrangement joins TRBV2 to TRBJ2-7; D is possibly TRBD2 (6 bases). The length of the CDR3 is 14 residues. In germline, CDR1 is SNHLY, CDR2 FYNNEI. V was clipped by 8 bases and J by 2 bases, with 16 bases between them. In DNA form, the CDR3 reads TGTGCCAGCTCCTGGCGGGACTTAGCCTACGAGCAGTACTTC. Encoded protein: CASSWRDLAYEQYF. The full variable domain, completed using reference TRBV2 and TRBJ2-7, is EPEVTQTPSHQVTQMGQEVILRCVPISNHLYFYWYRQILGQKVEFLVSFYNNEISEKSEIFDDQFSVERPDGSNFTLKIRSTKLEDSAMYFCASSWRDLAYEQYFGPGTRLTVT.

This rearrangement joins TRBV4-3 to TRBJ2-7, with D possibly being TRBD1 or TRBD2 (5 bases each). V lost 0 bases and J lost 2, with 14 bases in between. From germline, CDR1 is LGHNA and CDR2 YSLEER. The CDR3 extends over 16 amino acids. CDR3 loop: CASSQDVWDHAYEQYF. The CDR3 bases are TGCGCCAGCAGCCAAGATGTATGGGACCACGCCTACGAGCAGTACTTC.

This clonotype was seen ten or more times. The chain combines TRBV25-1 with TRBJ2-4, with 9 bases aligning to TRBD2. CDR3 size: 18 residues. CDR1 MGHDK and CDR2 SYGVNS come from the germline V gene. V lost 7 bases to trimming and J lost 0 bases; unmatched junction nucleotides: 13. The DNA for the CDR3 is TGTGCCAGCAATGTATTTAGCGGGAGTTATCTAGCCAAAAACATTCAGTACTTC. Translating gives CASNVFSGSYLAKNIQYF.

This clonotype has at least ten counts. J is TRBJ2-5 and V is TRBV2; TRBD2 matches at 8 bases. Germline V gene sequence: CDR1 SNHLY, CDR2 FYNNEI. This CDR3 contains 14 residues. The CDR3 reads CASKASGYQETQYF. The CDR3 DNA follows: TGTGCTTCCAAGGCTAGCGGGTACCAAGAGACCCAGTACTTC.

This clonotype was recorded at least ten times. CDR3 loop: CASSLQTGFNQPQHF. CDR3 DNA sequence: TGTGCCAGCAGTTTGCAGACAGGCTTCAATCAGCCCCAGCATTTT. The chain is built from TRBV28 and TRBJ1-5; D might be TRBD1 (6 bases). Trimming cost V 3 bases and J 3 bases, with 12 bases left between them. The V gene's germline CDR1 is MDHEN and CDR2 SYDVKM. This CDR3 region has 15 residues.

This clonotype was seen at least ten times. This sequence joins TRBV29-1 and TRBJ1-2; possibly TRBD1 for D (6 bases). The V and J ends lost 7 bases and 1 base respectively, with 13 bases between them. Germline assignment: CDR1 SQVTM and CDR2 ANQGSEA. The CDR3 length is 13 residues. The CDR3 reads CSARQDLNYGYTF. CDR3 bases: TGCAGCGCAAGACAGGATCTTAACTATGGCTACACCTTC.

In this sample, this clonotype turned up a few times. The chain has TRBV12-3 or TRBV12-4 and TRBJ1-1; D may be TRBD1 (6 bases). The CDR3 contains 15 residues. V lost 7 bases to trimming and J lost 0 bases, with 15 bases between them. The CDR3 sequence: CASNRGAQMNTEAFF. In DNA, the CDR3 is TGTGCCAGCAACCGGGGGGCACAGATGAACACTGAAGCTTTCTTT.

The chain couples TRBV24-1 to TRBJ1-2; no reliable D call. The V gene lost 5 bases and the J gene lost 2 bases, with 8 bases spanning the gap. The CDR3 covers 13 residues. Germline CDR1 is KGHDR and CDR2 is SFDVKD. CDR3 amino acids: CATSAGQNYGYTF. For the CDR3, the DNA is TGTGCCACCAGTGCCGGGCAGAACTATGGCTACACCTTC.

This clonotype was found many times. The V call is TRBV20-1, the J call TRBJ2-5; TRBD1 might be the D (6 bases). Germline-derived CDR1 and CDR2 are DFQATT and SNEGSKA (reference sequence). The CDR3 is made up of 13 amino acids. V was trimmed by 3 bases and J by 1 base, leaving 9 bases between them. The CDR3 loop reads CSARGTFQETQYF. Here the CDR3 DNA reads TGCAGTGCTAGGGGGACATTCCAAGAGACCCAGTACTTC.

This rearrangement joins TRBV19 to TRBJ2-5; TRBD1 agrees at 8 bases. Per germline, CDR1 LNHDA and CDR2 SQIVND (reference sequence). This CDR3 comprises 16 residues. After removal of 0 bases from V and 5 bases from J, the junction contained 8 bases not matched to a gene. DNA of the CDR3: TGTGCCAGTAGTATAGATGTAGGGACAGGTCGGGAGACCCAGTACTTC. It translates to CASSIDVGTGRETQYF.

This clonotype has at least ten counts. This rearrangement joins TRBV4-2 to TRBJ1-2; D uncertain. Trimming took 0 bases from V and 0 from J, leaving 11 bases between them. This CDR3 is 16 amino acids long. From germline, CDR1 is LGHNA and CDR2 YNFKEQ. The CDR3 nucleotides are TGTGCCAGCAGCCAAGAAACTCAACAAGCTAACTATGGCTACACCTTC. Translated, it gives CASSQETQQANYGYTF.

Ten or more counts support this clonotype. The CDR3 spells CAWGMGGRTEAFF. The CDR3 DNA reads as TGTGCCTGGGGCATGGGAGGGCGGACTGAAGCTTTCTTT. The chain carries TRBV30 and TRBJ1-1; no reliable D call. The length of the CDR3 is 13 residues. Trimming removed 5 bases from V and 5 bases from J, with 15 bases in between. Looked up from germline, CDR1 is GTSNPN and CDR2 is SVGIG (reference sequence).

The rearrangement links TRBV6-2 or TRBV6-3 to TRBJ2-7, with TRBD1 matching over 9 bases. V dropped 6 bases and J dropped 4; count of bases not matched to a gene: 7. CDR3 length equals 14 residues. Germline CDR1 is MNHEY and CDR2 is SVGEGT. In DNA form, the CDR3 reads TGTGCCAGCAGCAAGGGGACAGGGTCATACGAGCAGTACTTC. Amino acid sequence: CASSKGTGSYEQYF.